This TCR beta chain appears in the sequencing data of a study of vaccination effects on CD4 cells after COVID-19. Study-wide results and caveats: Common cold coronavirus cross-reactivity was shown by only 1 of 255 vaccine-induced clones in healthy vaccinees.

Profiling relied on immunoSEQ multiplex PCR, and the TCRdb table lists in-frame clones only, not all of them. The data contain over 30,000 clones, roughly 82% of them singletons. Regarding this clone: Its antigen is currently unknown.

The CDR3 is made up of 16 amino acids. CDR1 and CDR2 from the germline V gene are LNHDA and SQIVND (reference sequence). V was pared by 4 bases and J by 4 bases, with 19 bases between. Sequencing was preceded by expansion of antigen-specific CD4+ T cells with viral peptide pools in the ViraFEST assay. Subsequent to a culture period of more than 9 days, CD4+ T cells were isolated. Of the BNT162b2 and mRNA-1273 vaccines, participants received two doses of one or the other. The source of this sequence is a human donor who received a COVID-19 vaccine. Some clones in this sample may be carry-over from other donors' samples. This specimen consisted of CD4+ T cells from PBMCs cultured with HCoV-NL63 spike peptides, obtained after COVID-19 vaccination. The chain combines TRBV19 with TRBJ1-1; possible D gene TRBD1, 5 bases. This chain's CDR3 is CASSTEMGPGGTEAFF. The CDR3 DNA is TGTGCCAGTAGTACAGAAATGGGACCCGGGGGCACTGAAGCTTTCTTT.